This entry describes one T cell receptor beta chain. Vbeta (60) and Jbeta (13) primers were used in the PCR. Profiling relied on immunoSEQ multiplex PCR, and the TCRdb table lists in-frame clones only, not all of them. Here the sample spans 200,000 to 250,000 clones, 70% to 85% being singletons. This entry comes from a study of cytomegalovirus exposure and HLA in healthy donors. The receptor comes from a girl aged 2 to 10 in good health and CMV-seronegative. Sample: PBMCs.

The CDR3 loop reads CATRTVIGPQYF. DNA for the CDR3: TGTGCCACGAGGACAGTCATCGGGCCCCAGTACTTC. The V gene is TRBV27, the J gene TRBJ2-7, with D possibly being TRBD1 (6 bases). The CDR3 sequence is 12 residues long. V shed 10 bases and J shed 10 bases, with 20 bases lying between them. The germline gives CDR1 MNHEY, CDR2 SMNVEV (reference sequence).